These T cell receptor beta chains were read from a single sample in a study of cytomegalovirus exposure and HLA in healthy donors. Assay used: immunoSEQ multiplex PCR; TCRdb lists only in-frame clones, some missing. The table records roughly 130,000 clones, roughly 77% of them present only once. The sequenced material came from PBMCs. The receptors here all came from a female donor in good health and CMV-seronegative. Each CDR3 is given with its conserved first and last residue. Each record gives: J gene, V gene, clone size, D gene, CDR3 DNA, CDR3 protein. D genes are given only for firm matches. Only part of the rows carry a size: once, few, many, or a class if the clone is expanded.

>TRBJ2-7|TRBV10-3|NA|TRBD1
TGTGCCATCAGCGGGGACAGGGCCTCCTACGAGCAGTACTTC
CAISGDRASYEQYF
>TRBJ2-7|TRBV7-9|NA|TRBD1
TGTGCCAGCAGCTTCCAAGTTGCCCTGGACAGGGCCTACGAGCAGTACTTC
CASSFQVALDRAYEQYF
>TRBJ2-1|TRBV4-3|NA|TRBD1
TGCGCCAGCAGCCCCATGACAGGGAACTCCTACAATGAGCAGTTCTTC
CASSPMTGNSYNEQFF
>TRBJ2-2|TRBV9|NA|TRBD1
TGTGCCAGCAGCGCATCAGGGGGCGGTTTGGCCGGGGAGCTGTTTTTT
CASSASGGGLAGELFF
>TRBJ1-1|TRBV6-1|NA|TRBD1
TGTGCCACTACAAAGCCGGACAGGGGCTCTGCTTTCTTT
CATTKPDRGSAFF
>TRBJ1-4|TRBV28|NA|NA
TGTGCCAGCAGTGGGGGGAGGGGATGGCCTAATGAAAAACTGTTTTTT
CASSGGRGWPNEKLFF
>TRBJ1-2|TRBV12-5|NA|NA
TGTGCTAGTGGTTTGGGCAGTAACTATGGCTACACCTTC
CASGLGSNYGYTF
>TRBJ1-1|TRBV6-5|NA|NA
TGTGCCAGCAGCACTCTGGGAGTGAACACTGAAGCTTTCTTT
CASSTLGVNTEAFF
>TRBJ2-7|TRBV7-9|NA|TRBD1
TGTGCCAGCAGAAAGACAGGGGACTACGAGCAGTACTTC
CASRKTGDYEQYF
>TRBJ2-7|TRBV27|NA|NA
TGTGCCAGCAGTCCTGGTAGGGACATCGAGCAGTACTTC
CASSPGRDIEQYF
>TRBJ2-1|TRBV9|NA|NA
TGTGCCAGCAGCGTAGTGGTGGGGGCCACTGAGCAGTTCTTC
CASSVVVGATEQFF
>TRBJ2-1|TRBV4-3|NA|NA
TGCGCCAGCGGACCCCAGCGGAACAATGAGCAGTTCTTC
CASGPQRNNEQFF
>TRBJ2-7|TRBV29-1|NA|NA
TGCAGCGCCGGACACCCCCTTGGCGAGCAGTACTTC
CSAGHPLGEQYF
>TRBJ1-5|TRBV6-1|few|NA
TGTGCCAGCAGTGAACTTTGGAGCGGCAATCAGCCCCAGCATTTT
CASSELWSGNQPQHF
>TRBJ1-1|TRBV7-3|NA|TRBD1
TGTGCCAGCAGCTCCTTCAGGGGGACTGAAGCTTTCTTT
CASSSFRGTEAFF
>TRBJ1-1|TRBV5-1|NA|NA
TGCGCCAGCAGCTTCAACGGGAACACTGAAGCTTTCTTT
CASSFNGNTEAFF
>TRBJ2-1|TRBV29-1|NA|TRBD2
TGCAGCGGTTCGTCGGGGGGGCCGGGGAATGAGCAGTTCTTC
CSGSSGGPGNEQFF
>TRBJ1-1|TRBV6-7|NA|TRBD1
TGTGCCAGCAGTGTTTCCCGGACAGGGCCACCCCCGGAAGCTTTCTTT
CASSVSRTGPPPEAFF
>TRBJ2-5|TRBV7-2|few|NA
TGTGCCAGCAGCTTCGGGGCGGGGAAGGAGACCCAGTACTTC
CASSFGAGKETQYF
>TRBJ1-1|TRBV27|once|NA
TGTGCCAGCAGTTTAAGGAGGCGAAGCACTGAAGCTTTCTTT
CASSLRRRSTEAFF
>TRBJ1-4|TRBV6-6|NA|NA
TGTGCCAGCAGCCGTCCAGGGTTTGAAAAACTGTTTTTT
CASSRPGFEKLFF
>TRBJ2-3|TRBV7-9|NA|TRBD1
TGTGCCAGCAGCGGACAGGGATTGGATACGCAGTATTTT
CASSGQGLDTQYF
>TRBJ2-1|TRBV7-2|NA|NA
TGTGCCAGCAGCTTAGAGTTAGCCCCCAAAAGGAATGAGCAGTTCTTC
CASSLELAPKRNEQFF
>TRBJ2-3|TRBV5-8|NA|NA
TGTGCCAGCCGAGGAGAAACAGATACGCAGTATTTT
CASRGETDTQYF
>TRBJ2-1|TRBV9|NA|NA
TGTGCCAGCAGCCTCAGCTCCTACAATGAGCAGTTCTTC
CASSLSSYNEQFF
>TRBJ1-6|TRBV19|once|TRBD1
TGTGCCAGTAGTCGGGACAGGGCTAATTCACCCCTCCACTTT
CASSRDRANSPLHF
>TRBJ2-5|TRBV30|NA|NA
TGTGCCTGGAGGGCGGGGTATGGAACCCAGTACTTC
CAWRAGYGTQYF
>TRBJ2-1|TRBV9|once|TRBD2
TGTGCCAGCAGCCTTAGCGGGAGTGCCTACAATGAGCAGTTCTTC
CASSLSGSAYNEQFF
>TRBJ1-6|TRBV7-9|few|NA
TGTGCCAGCAGCTTCGAGAATTCACCCCTCCACTTT
CASSFENSPLHF
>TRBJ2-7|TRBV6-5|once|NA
TGTGCCAGCAGCCCCCTTGGACTAACCTACGAGCAGTACTTC
CASSPLGLTYEQYF
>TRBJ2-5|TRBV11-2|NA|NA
TGTGCCAGCAGCTTCGGAGAGAAAGAGACCCAGTACTTC
CASSFGEKETQYF
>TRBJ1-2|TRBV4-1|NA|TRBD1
TGCGCCAGCAGCTGGACAGGGGAACTAACTCACTATGGCTACACCTTC
CASSWTGELTHYGYTF
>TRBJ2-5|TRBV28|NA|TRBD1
TGTGCCAGCAGTTTTTCCCAGGGGGCACAAGAGACCCAGTACTTC
CASSFSQGAQETQYF
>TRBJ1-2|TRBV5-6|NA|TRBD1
TGTGCCAGCAGGCCAAGACAGGGGGCGGCATATGGCTACACCTTC
CASRPRQGAAYGYTF
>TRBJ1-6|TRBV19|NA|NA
TGTGCCAGTAGTATTTTAATTTCAGCGGTGATCTATAATTCACCCCTCCACTTT
CASSILISAVIYNSPLHF
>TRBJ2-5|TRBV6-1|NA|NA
TGTGCCAGCAGTGATGTAGCCTTGGGGGCAGAGACCCAGTACTTC
CASSDVALGAETQYF
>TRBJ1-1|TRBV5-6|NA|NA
TGTGCCAGCAGCTTAAACGCAGGGTTGACTGAAGCTTTCTTT
CASSLNAGLTEAFF
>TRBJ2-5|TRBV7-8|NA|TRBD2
TGTGCCAGCAGCTCAAGGACTAGCGGGGGGGTTGGGCAAGAGACCCAGTACTTC
CASSSRTSGGVGQETQYF
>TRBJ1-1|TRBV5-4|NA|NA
TGTGCCAGCAGCTTGGATCAGGGGCTATTTGAAGCTTTCTTT
CASSLDQGLFEAFF
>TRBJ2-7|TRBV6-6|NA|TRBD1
TGTGCCAGCAGTTACTCTCTGGGACAGGGCTACGAGCAGTACTTC
CASSYSLGQGYEQYF
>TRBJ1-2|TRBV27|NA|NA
TGTGCCAGCAGTCCCGGGACATCGAGTTTTCCGAACTATGGCTACACCTTC
CASSPGTSSFPNYGYTF
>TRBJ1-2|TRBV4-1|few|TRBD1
TGCGCCAGCAGCCAAGATCGGGACAGGGGGCGCCTCTATGGCTACACCTTC
CASSQDRDRGRLYGYTF
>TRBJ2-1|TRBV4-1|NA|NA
TGCGCCAGCAGCCAAGATAGTTCTATTTACAATGAGCAGTTCTTC
CASSQDSSIYNEQFF
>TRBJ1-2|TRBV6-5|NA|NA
TGTGCCAGCAGCCCCGGCAGGGATGGGTATGGCTACACCTTC
CASSPGRDGYGYTF
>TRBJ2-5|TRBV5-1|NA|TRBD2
TGCGCCAGCAGCTTGGGTTTAGCGGGGGGAGAGACCCAGTACTTC
CASSLGLAGGETQYF
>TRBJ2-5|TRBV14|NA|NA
TGTGCCAGCAGCCCTGCGGGATACCAAGAGACCCAGTACTTC
CASSPAGYQETQYF
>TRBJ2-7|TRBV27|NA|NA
TGTGCCAGCAGTTTCTCGGTCGCCTACGAGCAGTACTTC
CASSFSVAYEQYF
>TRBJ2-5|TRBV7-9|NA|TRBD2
TGTGCCATCAAGCGGACTAGCGGGATACAAGAGACCCAGTACTTC
CAIKRTSGIQETQYF
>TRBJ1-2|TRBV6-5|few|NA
TGTGCCAGCAGCCCGAACAGCTATGGCTACACCTTC
CASSPNSYGYTF